The 5 T cell receptor beta chains reported below all come from one sample, sequenced in a study of blood T cell repertoires in COVID-19. Sequencing was performed with immunoSEQ multiplex PCR; in TCRdb, only in-frame clones are kept and a portion is missing. The sample includes hundreds of thousands of clones, about 90% of them seen just once. Specimen: PBMCs or T cells enriched from blood (not recorded which). These receptors originate from a woman in her late teens or twenties with acute COVID-19.

This clone was seen a single time. The V call is TRBV7-9, the J call TRBJ2-1, with a tentative D call TRBD2 (5 bases). V shed 7 bases and J shed 8 bases, with 18 bases lying between them. This CDR3 comprises 14 residues. Germline CDR1 SEHNR, CDR2 FQNEAQ (reference sequence). The CDR3 reads CASTSGVVVYEQFF. DNA for the CDR3: TGTGCCAGCACCTCCGGGGTGGTTGTATATGAGCAGTTCTTC. Filled out from reference TRBV7-9 and TRBJ2-1, the complete variable domain reads DTGVSQNPRHKITKRGQNVTFRCDPISEHNRLYWYRQTLGQGPEFLTYFQNEAQLEKSRLLSDRFSAERPKGSFSTLEIQRTEQGDSAMYLCASTSGVVVYEQFFGPGTRLTVL.

The chain uses TRBV4-1 and TRBJ1-2; perhaps TRBD1 as D (5 bases). The CDR3 is 14 amino acids. Germline CDR1 is MGHRA and CDR2 is YSYEKL. Between the trimmed V and J ends, which lost 1 base and 1 base, there was a span of 7 bases. CDR3 amino acids: CASSQVRGNYGYTF. The DNA for the CDR3 is TGCGCCAGCAGCCAAGTTAGGGGTAACTATGGCTACACCTTC.

J is TRBJ2-7 and V is TRBV11-2; possibly TRBD2 for D (5 bases). CDR3 length: 16 amino acids. CDR1 and CDR2 from the germline V gene are SGHAT and FQNNGV. The ends were cut back, 4 bases at V and 4 bases at J, with 20 bases in the middle. In DNA form, the CDR3 reads TGTGCCAGCAGCTCTAGCTTACAGAAACGGCCTTACGAGCAGTACTTC. It is translated as CASSSSLQKRPYEQYF.

For the CDR3, the DNA is TGTGCCAGCACCATCCTACAGGGCTCGCCCCAGCATTTT. Protein: CASTILQGSPQHF. This sequence joins TRBV28 and TRBJ1-5; D possibly corresponds to TRBD1 (6 bases). In germline, CDR1 is MDHEN, CDR2 SYDVKM. The CDR3 has 13 residues. V lost 7 bases to trimming and J lost 9 bases, with 16 bases between them.

Here the CDR3 reads CASSETLVRGFGNEQFF. The CDR3 bases are TGTGCCAGCAGTGAAACTCTGGTTAGGGGTTTCGGGAATGAGCAGTTCTTC. The chain recombines TRBV2 with TRBJ2-1; TRBD1 might be the D (5 bases). The CDR3 loop spans 17 amino acids. The V end lost 2 bases, the J end lost 7 bases, and 21 bases lay between the germline ends. Germline V lookup: CDR1 SNHLY, CDR2 FYNNEI.